This T cell receptor (beta chain) was profiled in a study of T cell responses to AZD1222 COVID-19 vaccine. Notes on the study in general: Vaccine-associated CD4 TCRs ranged over spike, dominating at 160-218 and 743-854.

As regards this clone: Its antigen is not known.

Germline-derived CDR1 and CDR2 are MNHEY and SVGAGI. V dropped 5 bases and J dropped 7; count of bases not matched to a gene: 7. The CDR3 sequence is 13 residues long. Method: immunoSEQ multiplex PCR; TCRdb's copy keeps in-frame clones and lacks some. The data hold 100,000 or so clones, with about 88% observed a single time. V and J are TRBV6-5 and TRBJ1-2; 7 bases are shared with TRBD1. The sequenced sample was peripheral blood, obtained on day 0 of AZD1222 vaccination. This receptor was taken from an adult in good health. CDR3 residues: CASSKLGGSGYTF. For the CDR3, the DNA is TGTGCCAGCAGTAAACTAGGGGGCAGTGGCTACACCTTC.